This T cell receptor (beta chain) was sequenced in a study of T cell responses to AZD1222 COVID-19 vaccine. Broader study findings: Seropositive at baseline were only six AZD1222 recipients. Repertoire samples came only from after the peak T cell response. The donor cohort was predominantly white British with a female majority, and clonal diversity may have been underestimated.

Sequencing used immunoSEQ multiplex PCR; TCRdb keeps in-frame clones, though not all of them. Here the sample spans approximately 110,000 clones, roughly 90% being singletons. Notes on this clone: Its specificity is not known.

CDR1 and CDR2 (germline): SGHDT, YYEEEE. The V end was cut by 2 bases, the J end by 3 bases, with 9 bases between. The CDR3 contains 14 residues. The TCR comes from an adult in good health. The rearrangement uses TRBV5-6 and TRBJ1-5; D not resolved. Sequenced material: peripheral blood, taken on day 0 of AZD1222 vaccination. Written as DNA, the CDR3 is TGTGCCAGCAGCTTTGGGCAGCACAATCAGCCCCAGCATTTT. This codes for CASSFGQHNQPQHF. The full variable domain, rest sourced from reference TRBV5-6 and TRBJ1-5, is DAGVTQSPTHLIKTRGQQVTLRCSPKSGHDTVSWYQQALGQGPQFIFQYYEEEERQRGNFPDRFSGHQFPNYSSELNVNALLLGDSALYLCASSFGQHNQPQHFGDGTRLSIL.